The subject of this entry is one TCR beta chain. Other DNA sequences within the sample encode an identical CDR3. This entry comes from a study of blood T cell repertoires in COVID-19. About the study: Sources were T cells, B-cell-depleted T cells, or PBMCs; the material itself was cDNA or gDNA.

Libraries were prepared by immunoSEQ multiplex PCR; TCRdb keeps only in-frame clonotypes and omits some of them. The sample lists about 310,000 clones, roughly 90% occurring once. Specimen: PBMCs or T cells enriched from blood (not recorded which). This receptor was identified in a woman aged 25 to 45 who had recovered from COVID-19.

In DNA form, the CDR3 reads TGTGCCAGCAGCGTAGGTACTAGCGGTTACAATGAGCAGTTCTTC. Residues: CASSVGTSGYNEQFF. The chain has TRBV9 and TRBJ2-1; 8 bases fit TRBD2. CDR1 is SGDLS and CDR2 is YYNGEE in the germline V gene. The CDR3 sequence is 15 residues long. Unmatched junction bases numbered 3, after V lost 0 bases and J lost 4 bases.